This T cell receptor (beta chain) was retrieved from a study of blood T cell repertoires in COVID-19. Study background: COVID-19 samples from acute and convalescent phases originated in the United States, Italy and Spain. PBMCs, B-cell-depleted T cells, or T cells provided the cDNA or gDNA that made up the material.

Per the original methods: The assay estimated nucleated cells by amplifying reference gene primers. This table comes from immunoSEQ multiplex PCR, and its TCRdb copy is limited to in-frame clones, with some not included. V and J calls and clone size are as listed in that table; D and trimming were resolved from the DNA. The sample comprises about 200,000 clones, roughly 80% of which are singletons, and approximately 8.7% rests with the top ten. This CDR3 is 16 amino acids long. Per germline, CDR1 LNHDA and CDR2 SQIVND (reference sequence). After removal of 5 bases from V and 8 bases from J, the junction contained 10 bases not matched to a gene.

The TCR comes from a woman aged 80 or older with acute or convalescent COVID-19. The chain employs TRBV19 and TRBJ2-1; 12 bases fit TRBD1. The sample consisted of peripheral blood. DNA of the CDR3: TGTGCCAGTAGTGGGGACAGGGGGCGAAATTCCCATGAGCAGTTCTTC. Its translation is CASSGDRGRNSHEQFF.